The rows below give T cell receptor beta chains drawn from one sample of a study of blood T cell repertoires in COVID-19. The method was immunoSEQ multiplex PCR; TCRdb's version includes in-frame clones alone and lacks a portion of them. The sample yields about 90,000 clones, about 92% seen once. The sequenced material came from peripheral blood. All receptors come from a woman in her sixties or seventies with active COVID-19. Both conserved end residues are trimmed from each CDR3. Each record gives: V gene, clone size, J gene, CDR3 length, CDR3 protein. For some rows the clone size is stated as once, few or many, or as a class when expanded; others skip it.

TRBV28	NA	TRBJ1-2	13	ASSFSLRGTGGYT
TRBV6-2/TRBV6-3	NA	TRBJ1-1	11	ASSHPRETEAF
TRBV7-9	NA	TRBJ2-5	13	ASKGLAGGFETQY
TRBV28	NA	TRBJ2-7	11	ASSLDRDYEQY
TRBV19	NA	TRBJ2-7	11	ASSPGQPYEQY
TRBV27	NA	TRBJ2-5	12	ASSLWRGSETQY
TRBV18	NA	TRBJ2-3	11	ASSPPLENTQY
TRBV6-5	NA	TRBJ1-3	10	ASQNSGNTIY
TRBV6-1	NA	TRBJ2-1	13	ASSEYGQVYNEQF
TRBV4-1	once	TRBJ2-7	13	ASSQGFGTEYEQY
TRBV5-6	NA	TRBJ2-7	14	ASSSSWDRGLYEQY
TRBV21-1	NA	TRBJ2-1	14	ASSCLRRGPYNEQF
TRBV19	NA	TRBJ2-1	14	ASSIRAGTGIGEQF
TRBV30	NA	TRBJ1-2	11	AWSVGGLYGYT
TRBV6-6	NA	TRBJ2-7	10	ASSYSEYEQY
TRBV19	NA	TRBJ1-2	10	ASLIQGNGYT
TRBV3-1/TRBV3-2	NA	TRBJ1-3	14	ASSQGGQSSGNTIY
TRBV2	NA	TRBJ2-1	11	ASRPLGANEQF
TRBV20-1	NA	TRBJ2-4	9	TGGLGNIQY
TRBV28	once	TRBJ1-5	10	ASSLVSQPQH
TRBV27	NA	TRBJ2-1	13	ASSRGLAVGDEQF
TRBV5-1	NA	TRBJ2-7	13	ASSLELAGDNEQY
TRBV11-3	NA	TRBJ1-1	12	ASSLEQGVSEAF
TRBV18	NA	TRBJ1-5	14	ASSPQGRGGNQPQH
TRBV27	NA	TRBJ1-1	14	ASSLYLITENTEAF
TRBV12-3/TRBV12-4	NA	TRBJ1-1	11	ASSSLMNTEAF
TRBV6-6	once	TRBJ2-1	14	ASSNGQGGTMVEQF
TRBV14	NA	TRBJ1-2	14	ASSLTGTEYNYGYT
TRBV28	NA	TRBJ2-7	11	ASLQGGSYEQY
TRBV5-8	few	TRBJ2-7	14	ASSFAGTPSSYEQY
TRBV24-1	once	TRBJ2-1	13	ATSDGLAEGNEQF
TRBV7-9	NA	TRBJ1-4	12	ASSRGGTNEKLF
TRBV5-8	once	TRBJ2-6	16	ASSLWGGTYSGANVLT
TRBV2	NA	TRBJ2-4	14	ASSPLAGSAENIQY
TRBV5-5	few	TRBJ1-5	14	ASSWALTGVAQPQH
TRBV2	NA	TRBJ1-1	12	ASSENLGGGEAF
TRBV6-6	NA	TRBJ1-5	14	ASRRERTDSNQPQH
TRBV5-6	NA	TRBJ1-2	13	ASSLGTAPNYGYT
TRBV28	NA	TRBJ1-1	11	ASHRGLSTEAF
TRBV29-1	NA	TRBJ2-3	10	SVRTNTDTQY
TRBV4-3	NA	TRBJ1-1	12	ASSPKRSRGGAF
TRBV10-3	NA	TRBJ1-5	13	AISERGFGNQPQH
TRBV28	NA	TRBJ1-3	11	ASSLRGGNTIY
TRBV4-1	NA	TRBJ2-7	12	ASSNPGRSYEQY
TRBV6-5	NA	TRBJ1-2	13	ASSYARGFNYGYT
TRBV12-3/TRBV12-4	NA	TRBJ2-7	11	ASSSAESYEQY
TRBV2	NA	TRBJ2-6	15	ASSRGRGISGANVLT
TRBV27	NA	TRBJ1-1	15	ASSSAFAGPMNTEAF
TRBV7-2	NA	TRBJ2-5	13	ASSVAGGIQETQY
TRBV27	NA	TRBJ2-7	12	ASSLKGTSYEQY
TRBV5-4	NA	TRBJ2-7	12	ASSTTGSSYEQY